This T cell receptor beta chain was recorded in a study of tissue T cells after allogeneic stem cell transplantation. Study-wide results and limits: Tissue-detected TCR repertoire was only partly captured by blood and spleen T cells.

The assay was immunoSEQ multiplex PCR, and TCRdb's table has in-frame clones only and misses some. The repertoire consists of roughly 25,000 clones, with 70% to 75% occurring once and the leading ten covering 7.5% to 9%. Concerning this clone itself: Its cognate antigen is unknown.

This specimen consisted of tissue from the ileum, obtained at autopsy. The origin of this receptor is a female donor older than 55 with lung cancer.

As DNA, the CDR3 is TGTGCCAGCAGCCAACACGGGTCTGAAGCTTTCTTT. It specifies CASSQHGSEAFF. The chain uses TRBV3-1 (or the pseudogene TRBV3-2) and TRBJ1-1; no clear D. Germline assignment: CDR1 LGHDT and CDR2 YNNKEL (reference sequence). The CDR3 totals 12 residues. Between the trimmed V and J ends, which lost 2 bases and 6 bases, there was a span of 7 bases.